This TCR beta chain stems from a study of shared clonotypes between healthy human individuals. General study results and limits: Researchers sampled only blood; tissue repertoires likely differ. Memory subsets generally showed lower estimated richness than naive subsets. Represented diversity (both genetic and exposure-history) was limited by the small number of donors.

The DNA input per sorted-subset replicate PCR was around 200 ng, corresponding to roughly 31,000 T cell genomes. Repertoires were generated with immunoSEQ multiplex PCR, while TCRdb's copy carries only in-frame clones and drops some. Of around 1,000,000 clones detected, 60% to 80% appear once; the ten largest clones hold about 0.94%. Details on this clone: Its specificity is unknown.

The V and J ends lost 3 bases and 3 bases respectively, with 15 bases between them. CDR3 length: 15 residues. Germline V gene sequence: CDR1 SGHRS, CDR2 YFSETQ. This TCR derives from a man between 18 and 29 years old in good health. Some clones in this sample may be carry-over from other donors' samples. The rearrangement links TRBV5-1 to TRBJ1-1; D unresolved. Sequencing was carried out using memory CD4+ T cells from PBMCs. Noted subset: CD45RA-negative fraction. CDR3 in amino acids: CASSSKSELYTEAFF. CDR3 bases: TGCGCCAGCAGCTCAAAATCCGAGCTGTACACTGAAGCTTTCTTT.